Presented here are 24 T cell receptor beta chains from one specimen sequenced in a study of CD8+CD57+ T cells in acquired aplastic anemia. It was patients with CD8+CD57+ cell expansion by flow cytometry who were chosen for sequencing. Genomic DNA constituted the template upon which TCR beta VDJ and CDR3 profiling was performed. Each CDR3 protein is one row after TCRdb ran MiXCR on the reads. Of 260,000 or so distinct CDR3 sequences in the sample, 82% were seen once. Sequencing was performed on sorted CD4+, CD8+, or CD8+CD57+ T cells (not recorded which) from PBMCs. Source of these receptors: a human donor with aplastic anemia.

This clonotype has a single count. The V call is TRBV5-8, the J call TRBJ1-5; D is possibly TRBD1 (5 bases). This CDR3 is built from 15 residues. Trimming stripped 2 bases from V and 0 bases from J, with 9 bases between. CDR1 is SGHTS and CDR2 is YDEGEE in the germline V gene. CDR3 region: CASSLGGVSNQPQHF. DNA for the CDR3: TGTGCCAGCAGCTTAGGAGGGGTTAGCAATCAGCCCCAGCATTTT.

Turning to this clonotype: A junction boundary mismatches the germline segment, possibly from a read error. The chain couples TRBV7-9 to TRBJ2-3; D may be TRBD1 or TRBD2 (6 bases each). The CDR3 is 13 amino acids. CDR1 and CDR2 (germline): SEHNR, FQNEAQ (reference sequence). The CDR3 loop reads CASGDGGSYGANF. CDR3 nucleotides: TGTGCCAGCGGCGACGGGGGCAGCTACGGGGCCAACTTC.

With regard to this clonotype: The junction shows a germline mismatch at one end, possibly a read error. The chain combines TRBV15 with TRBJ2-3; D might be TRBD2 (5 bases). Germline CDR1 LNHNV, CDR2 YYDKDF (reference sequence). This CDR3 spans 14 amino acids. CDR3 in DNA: TGTGCCACCAGCAGAGTGGGAGATCCAGGTACCCACACCTTT. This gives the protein CATSRVGDPGTHTF.

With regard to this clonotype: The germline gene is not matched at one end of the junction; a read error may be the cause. This chain's CDR3 is CASSQGGGNGQEDFF. DNA for the CDR3: TGTGCCAGCAGCCAGGGGGGCGGAAACGGCCAGGAAGATTTCTTT. The gene calls are TRBV7-3 and TRBJ1-1, with TRBD1 matching over 7 bases. The CDR3 loop spans 15 amino acids. Germline V gene lookup returns CDR1 SGHTA and CDR2 FQGTGA.

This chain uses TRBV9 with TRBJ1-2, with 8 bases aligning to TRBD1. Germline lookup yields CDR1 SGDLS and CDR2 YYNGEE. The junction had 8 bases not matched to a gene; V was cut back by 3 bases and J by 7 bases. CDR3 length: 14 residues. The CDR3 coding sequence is TGTGCCAGCAGCGAACCAGGGGGCGACTCTGGCTACACCTTC. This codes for CASSEPGGDSGYTF.

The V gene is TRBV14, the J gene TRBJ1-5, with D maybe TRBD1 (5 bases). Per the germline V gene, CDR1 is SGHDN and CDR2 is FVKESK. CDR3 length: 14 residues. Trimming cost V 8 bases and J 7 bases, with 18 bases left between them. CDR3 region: CASGGTARRQPQHF. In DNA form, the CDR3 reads TGTGCCAGCGGAGGGACCGCCCGAAGACAGCCCCAGCATTTT. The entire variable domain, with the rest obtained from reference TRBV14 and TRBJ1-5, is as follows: EAGVTQFPSHSVIEKGQTVTLRCDPISGHDNLYWYRRVMGKEIKFLLHFVKESKQDESGMPNNRFLAERTGGTYSTLKVQPAELEDSGVYFCASGGTARRQPQHFGDGTRLSIL.

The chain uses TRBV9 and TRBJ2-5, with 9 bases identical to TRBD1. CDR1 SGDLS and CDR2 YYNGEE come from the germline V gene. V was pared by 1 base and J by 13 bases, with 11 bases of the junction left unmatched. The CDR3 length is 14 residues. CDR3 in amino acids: CASSVRQGGDTGYF. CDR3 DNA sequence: TGTGCCAGCAGCGTACGACAGGGGGGCGACACCGGGTACTTC.

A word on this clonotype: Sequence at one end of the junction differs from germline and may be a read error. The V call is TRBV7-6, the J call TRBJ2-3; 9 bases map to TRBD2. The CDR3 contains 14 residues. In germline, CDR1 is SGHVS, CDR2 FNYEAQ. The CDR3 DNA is TGTGCCAGCAGCTTAGGTATAGCGGGGGACACCCCTGGGTTT. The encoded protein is CASSLGIAGDTPGF.

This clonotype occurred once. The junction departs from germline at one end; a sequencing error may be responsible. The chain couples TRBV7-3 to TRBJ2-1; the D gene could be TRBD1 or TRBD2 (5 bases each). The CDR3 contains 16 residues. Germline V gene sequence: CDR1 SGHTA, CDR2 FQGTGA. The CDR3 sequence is CAGSPEGTWGETQQFF. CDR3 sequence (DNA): TGTGCCGGCAGCCCAGAGGGGACCTGGGGAGAGACCCAGCAGTTCTTC. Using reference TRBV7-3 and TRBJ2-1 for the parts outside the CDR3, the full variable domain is GAGVSQTPSNKVTEKGKYVELRCDPISGHTALYWYRQSLGQGPEFLIYFQGTGAADDSGLPNDRFFAVRPEGSVSTLKIQRTERGDSAVYLCAGSPEGTWGETQQFFGPGTRLTVL.

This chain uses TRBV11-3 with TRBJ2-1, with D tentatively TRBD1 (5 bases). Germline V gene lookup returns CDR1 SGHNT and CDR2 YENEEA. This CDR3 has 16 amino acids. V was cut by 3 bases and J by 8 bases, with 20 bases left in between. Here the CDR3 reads CASSLGRTNGQDEQFF. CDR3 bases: TGTGCCAGCAGCTTGGGTCGGACAAACGGTCAGGATGAGCAGTTCTTC.

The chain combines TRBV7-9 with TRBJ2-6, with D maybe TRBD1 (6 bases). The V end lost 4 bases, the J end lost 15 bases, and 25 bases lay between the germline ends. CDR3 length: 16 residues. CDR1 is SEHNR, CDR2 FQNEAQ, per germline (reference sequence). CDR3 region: CASSSGQNTQDNGLTF. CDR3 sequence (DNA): TGTGCCAGCAGCTCCGGACAGAACACGCAGGACAATGGCCTGACTTTC.

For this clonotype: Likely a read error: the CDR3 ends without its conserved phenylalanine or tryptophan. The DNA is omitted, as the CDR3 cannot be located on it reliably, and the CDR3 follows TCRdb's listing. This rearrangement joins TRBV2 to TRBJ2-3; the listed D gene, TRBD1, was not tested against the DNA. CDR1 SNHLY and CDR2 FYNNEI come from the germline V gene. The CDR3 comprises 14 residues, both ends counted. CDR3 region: CASSSGTGTQNHCS.

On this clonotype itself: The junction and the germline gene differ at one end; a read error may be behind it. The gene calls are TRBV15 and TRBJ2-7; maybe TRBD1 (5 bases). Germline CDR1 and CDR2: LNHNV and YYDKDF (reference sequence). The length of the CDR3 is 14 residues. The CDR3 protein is CATSARTRAYEQYF. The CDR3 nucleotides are TGCGCCACCAGCGCCCGGACACGGGCCTACGAGCAGTACTTC.

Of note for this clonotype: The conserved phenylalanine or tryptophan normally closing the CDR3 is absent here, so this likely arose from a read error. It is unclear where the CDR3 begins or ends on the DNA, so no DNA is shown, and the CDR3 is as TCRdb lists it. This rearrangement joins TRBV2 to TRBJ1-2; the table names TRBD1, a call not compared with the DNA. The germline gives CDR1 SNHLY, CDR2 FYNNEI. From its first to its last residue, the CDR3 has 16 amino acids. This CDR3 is CASSDRDRDTEYVDTV.

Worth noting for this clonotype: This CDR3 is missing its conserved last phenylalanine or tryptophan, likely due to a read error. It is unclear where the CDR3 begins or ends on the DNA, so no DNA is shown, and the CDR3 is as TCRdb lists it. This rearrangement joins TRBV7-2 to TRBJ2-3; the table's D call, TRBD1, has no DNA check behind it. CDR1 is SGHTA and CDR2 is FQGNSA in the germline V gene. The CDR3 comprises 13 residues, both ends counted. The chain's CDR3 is CASSLAGGPNPYY.

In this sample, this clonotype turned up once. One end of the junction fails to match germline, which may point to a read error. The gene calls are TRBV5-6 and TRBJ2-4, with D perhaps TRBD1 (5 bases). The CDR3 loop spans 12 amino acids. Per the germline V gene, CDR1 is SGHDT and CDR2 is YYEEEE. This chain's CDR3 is CASSGAENIQYF. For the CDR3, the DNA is TGTGCCAGCAGCGGGGCTGAGAACATCCAGTACTTC.

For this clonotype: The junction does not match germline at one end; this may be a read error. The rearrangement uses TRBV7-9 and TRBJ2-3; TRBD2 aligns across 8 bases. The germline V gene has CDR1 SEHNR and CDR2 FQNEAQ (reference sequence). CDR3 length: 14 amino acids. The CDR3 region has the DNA TGTGCCAGCAGCGCCGCGGGAGGTCCGGATTCGCAGCCTTTT. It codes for CASSAAGGPDSQPF.

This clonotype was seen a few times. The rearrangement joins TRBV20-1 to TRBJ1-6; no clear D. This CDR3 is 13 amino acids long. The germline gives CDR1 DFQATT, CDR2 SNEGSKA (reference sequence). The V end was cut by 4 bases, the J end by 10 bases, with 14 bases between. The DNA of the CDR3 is TGCAGTGCTACCCCCCAGGACGGGTCACCCCTCCACTTT. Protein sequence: CSATPQDGSPLHF.

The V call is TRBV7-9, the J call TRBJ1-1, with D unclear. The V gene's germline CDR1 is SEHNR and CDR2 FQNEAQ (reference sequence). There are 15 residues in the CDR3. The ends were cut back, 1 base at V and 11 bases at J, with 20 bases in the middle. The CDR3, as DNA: TGTGCCAGCAGCTTAGATCTGAGCGGGAGGAGTGATGCTTTCTTT. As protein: CASSLDLSGRSDAFF.

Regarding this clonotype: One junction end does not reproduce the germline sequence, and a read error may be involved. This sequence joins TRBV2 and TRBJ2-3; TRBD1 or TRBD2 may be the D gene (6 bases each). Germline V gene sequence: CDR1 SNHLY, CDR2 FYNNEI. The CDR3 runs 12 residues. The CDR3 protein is CASGDGGTNTHF. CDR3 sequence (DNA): TGTGCCAGCGGCGACGGGGGCACAAATACGCATTTT.

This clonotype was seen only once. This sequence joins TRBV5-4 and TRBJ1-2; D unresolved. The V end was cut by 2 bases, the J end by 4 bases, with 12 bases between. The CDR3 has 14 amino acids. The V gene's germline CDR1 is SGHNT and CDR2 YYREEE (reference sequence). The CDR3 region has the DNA TGTGCCAGCAGCTTTACTAGCAGTACCTATGGCTACACCTTC. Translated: CASSFTSSTYGYTF.

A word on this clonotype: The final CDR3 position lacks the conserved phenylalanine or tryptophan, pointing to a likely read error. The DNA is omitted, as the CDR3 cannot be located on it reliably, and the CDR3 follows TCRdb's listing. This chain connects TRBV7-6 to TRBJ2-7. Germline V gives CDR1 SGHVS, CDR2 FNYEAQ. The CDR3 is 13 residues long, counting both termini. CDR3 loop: CASSLGSGEAFFG.

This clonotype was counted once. CDR3 nucleotide sequence: TGTGCCAGCAGCTTAGATCTGGATGGCAATCAGCCCCAGCATTTT. Translation gives CASSLDLDGNQPQHF. The chain couples TRBV11-3 to TRBJ1-5; D gene ambiguous. The V gene lost 0 bases and the J gene lost 2 bases, with 8 bases spanning the gap. Germline lookup yields CDR1 SGHNT and CDR2 YENEEA. The CDR3 runs 15 residues.

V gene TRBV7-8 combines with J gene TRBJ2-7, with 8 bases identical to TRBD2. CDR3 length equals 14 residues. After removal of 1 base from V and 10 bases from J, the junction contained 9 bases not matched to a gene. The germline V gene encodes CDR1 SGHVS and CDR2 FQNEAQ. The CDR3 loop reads CASSLGPDGGAQYV. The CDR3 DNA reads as TGTGCCAGCAGCTTAGGACCAGACGGGGGGGCCCAGTACGTC.